The 12 T cell receptor beta chains listed next were all sequenced from one sample in a study of blood T cell repertoires in COVID-19. Clones were read by immunoSEQ multiplex PCR, and TCRdb kept only the in-frame ones, dropping some. This table holds tens of thousands of clones, 65% to 90% found once. The sequenced sample consisted of peripheral blood. Receptors were obtained from a man older than 75 with acute or convalescent COVID-19.

The J gene is TRBJ2-5, the V gene TRBV5-1; D not resolved. The V gene lost 6 bases and the J gene lost 4 bases, with 16 bases spanning the gap. This CDR3 spans 14 amino acids. The germline V gene has CDR1 SGHRS and CDR2 YFSETQ. The CDR3 reads CASTSSTSRETQYF. The CDR3 coding sequence is TGCGCCAGCACGTCCTCGACAAGTCGAGAGACCCAGTACTTC.

V usage is TRBV24-1 and J usage is TRBJ2-3; TRBD1 aligns across 7 bases. Trimming took 5 bases from V and 5 from J; bases not matched to a gene: 9. The germline gives CDR1 KGHDR, CDR2 SFDVKD. The length of the CDR3 is 15 residues. In DNA, the CDR3 is TGTGCCACCAGTGTAGGTAGGGGGCAGGGAGATACGCAGTATTTT. Amino acids: CATSVGRGQGDTQYF.

The chain has TRBV7-2 and TRBJ2-4, with TRBD2 matching 8 bases. V shed 5 bases, J shed 7 bases, and the junction held 4 bases outside the gene matches. The CDR3 contains 13 residues. The germline V gene has CDR1 SGHTA and CDR2 FQGNSA. The CDR3 bases are TGTGCCAGCAGCCTGACTAGCGTCAACATTCAGTACTTC. This encodes CASSLTSVNIQYF.

The chain couples TRBV7-2 to TRBJ1-1; tentative D call: TRBD1 (6 bases). The germline gives CDR1 SGHTA, CDR2 FQGNSA. V shed 7 bases and J shed 5 bases, with 17 bases lying between them. The CDR3 has 14 amino acids. CDR3: CASTKGGGRTEAFF. CDR3 DNA sequence: TGTGCCAGCACCAAAGGGGGGGGCCGGACTGAAGCTTTCTTT.

The rearrangement joins TRBV11-2 to TRBJ1-2; TRBD1 agrees at 7 bases. This CDR3 has 15 residues. Germline-derived CDR1 and CDR2 are SGHAT and FQNNGV. Trimming cost V 4 bases and J 1 base; bases outside gene matches: 6. The chain's CDR3 is CASSSTGVINYGYTF. CDR3 bases: TGTGCCAGCAGCTCAACAGGGGTGATTAACTATGGCTACACCTTC.

This clone appeared once. The chain has TRBV6-5 and TRBJ1-4, with D possibly being TRBD1 (6 bases). Trimming stripped 7 bases from V and 5 bases from J, with 14 bases between. CDR3 size: 14 residues. Germline V CDR1 and CDR2: MNHEY, SVGAGI. This chain's CDR3 is CASNPGHRNEKLFF. For the CDR3, the DNA is TGTGCCAGCAACCCGGGACATAGAAATGAAAAACTGTTTTTT.

This chain joins TRBV19 and TRBJ2-5; 8 bases line up with TRBD1. The CDR3 is 14 amino acids. With V trimmed by 4 bases and J by 6 bases, 7 bases remained unmatched. CDR1 LNHDA and CDR2 SQIVND come from the germline V gene (reference sequence). The CDR3 here is CASSTDRGGKTQYF. The CDR3 region has the DNA TGTGCCAGTAGTACCGACAGGGGAGGAAAGACCCAGTACTTC.

This clone was seen more than once but under ten times. The rearrangement joins TRBV7-2 to TRBJ2-3; 7 nucleotides match TRBD2. Unmatched junction bases numbered 13, after V lost 3 bases and J lost 4 bases. The length of the CDR3 is 17 residues. Germline V gene lookup returns CDR1 SGHTA and CDR2 FQGNSA. The CDR3 loop reads CASSFLPLGGRSDTQYF. CDR3 sequence (DNA): TGTGCCAGCAGCTTCCTCCCCTTGGGCGGGAGATCAGATACGCAGTATTTT. The whole variable domain, filled in from reference TRBV7-2 and TRBJ2-3, reads GAGVSQSPSNKVTEKGKDVELRCDPISGHTALYWYRQSLGQGLEFLIYFQGNSAPDKSGLPSDRFSAERTGGSVSTLTIQRTQQEDSAVYLCASSFLPLGGRSDTQYFGPGTRLTVL.

The chain carries TRBV27 and TRBJ1-3, with a possible D match to TRBD1 (6 bases). Looked up from germline, CDR1 is MNHEY and CDR2 is SMNVEV (reference sequence). V was trimmed by 4 bases and J by 4 bases, leaving 23 bases between them. CDR3 length equals 18 residues. This chain's CDR3 is CASSSSNPGALGGNTIYF. The CDR3 nucleotides are TGTGCCAGCAGTTCCTCAAACCCAGGGGCTTTAGGAGGAAACACCATATATTTT.

This clone was counted once. This chain links TRBV11-2 with TRBJ2-7; no definite D call. This CDR3 comprises 14 residues. Per germline, CDR1 SGHAT and CDR2 FQNNGV. Trimming cost V 5 bases and J 0 bases, with 11 bases left between them. CDR3 amino acids: CASSLRVISYEQYF. In DNA form, the CDR3 reads TGTGCCAGCAGCCTCCGGGTGATCTCCTACGAGCAGTACTTC.

The chain employs TRBV7-3 and TRBJ2-7; D gene uncertain. The CDR3 has 13 residues. The V and J ends lost 5 bases and 7 bases respectively, with 15 bases between them. Looked up from germline, CDR1 is SGHTA and CDR2 is FQGTGA. The CDR3, as DNA: TGTGCCAGCAGCCAAAGAGGTACCGAAGAGCAGTACTTC. It codes for CASSQRGTEEQYF.

DNA of the CDR3: TGTGCCAGCAGTAACAGGGCTGGCTACACCTTC. This codes for CASSNRAGYTF. V gene TRBV12-3 or TRBV12-4 combines with J gene TRBJ1-2; a possible D gene is TRBD1 (6 bases). Trimming removed 5 bases at V and 7 bases at J, with 8 bases between. CDR3 size: 11 residues.